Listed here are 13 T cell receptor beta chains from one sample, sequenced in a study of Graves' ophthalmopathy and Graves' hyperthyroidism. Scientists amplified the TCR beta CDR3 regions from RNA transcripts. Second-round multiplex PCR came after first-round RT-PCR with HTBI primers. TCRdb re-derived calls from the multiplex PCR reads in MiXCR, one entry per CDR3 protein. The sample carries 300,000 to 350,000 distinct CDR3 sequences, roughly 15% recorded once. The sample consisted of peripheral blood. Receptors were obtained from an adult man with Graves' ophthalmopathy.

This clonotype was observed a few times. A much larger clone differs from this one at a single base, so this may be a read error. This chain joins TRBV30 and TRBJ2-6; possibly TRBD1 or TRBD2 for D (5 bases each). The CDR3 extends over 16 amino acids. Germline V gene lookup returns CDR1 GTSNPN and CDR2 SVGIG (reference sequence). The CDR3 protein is CAWSFEGRVGADVLTF. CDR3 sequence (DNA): TGTGCCTGGAGTTTTGAGGGAAGGGTTGGGGCCGACGTCCTGACTTTC.

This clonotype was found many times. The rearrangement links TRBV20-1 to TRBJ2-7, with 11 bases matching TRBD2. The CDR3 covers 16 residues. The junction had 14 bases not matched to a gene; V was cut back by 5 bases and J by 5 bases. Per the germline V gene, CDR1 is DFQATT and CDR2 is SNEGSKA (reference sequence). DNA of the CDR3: TGCAGTGCTCCTAACCCACGACTAGCGGGGATGGACGAGCAGTACTTC. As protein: CSAPNPRLAGMDEQYF.

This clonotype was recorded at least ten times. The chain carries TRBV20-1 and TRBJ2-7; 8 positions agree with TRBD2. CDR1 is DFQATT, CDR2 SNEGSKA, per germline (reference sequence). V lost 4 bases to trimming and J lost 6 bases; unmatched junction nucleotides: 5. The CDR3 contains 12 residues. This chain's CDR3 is CSATASGFEQYF. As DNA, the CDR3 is TGCAGTGCTACGGCTAGCGGGTTCGAGCAGTACTTC.

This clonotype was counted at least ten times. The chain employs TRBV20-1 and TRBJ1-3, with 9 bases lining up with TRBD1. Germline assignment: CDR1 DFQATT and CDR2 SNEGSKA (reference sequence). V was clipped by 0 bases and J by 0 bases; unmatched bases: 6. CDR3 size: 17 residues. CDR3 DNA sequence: TGCAGTGCTAGAGATAGGGACAGGGTCTTCTCTGGAAACACCATATATTTT. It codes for CSARDRDRVFSGNTIYF.

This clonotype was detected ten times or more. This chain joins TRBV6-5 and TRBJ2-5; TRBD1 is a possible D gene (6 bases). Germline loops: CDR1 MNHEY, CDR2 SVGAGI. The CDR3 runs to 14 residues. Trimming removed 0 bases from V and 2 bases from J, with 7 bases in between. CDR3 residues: CASSYSDRQETQYF. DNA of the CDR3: TGTGCCAGCAGTTACTCGGACAGACAAGAGACCCAGTACTTC.

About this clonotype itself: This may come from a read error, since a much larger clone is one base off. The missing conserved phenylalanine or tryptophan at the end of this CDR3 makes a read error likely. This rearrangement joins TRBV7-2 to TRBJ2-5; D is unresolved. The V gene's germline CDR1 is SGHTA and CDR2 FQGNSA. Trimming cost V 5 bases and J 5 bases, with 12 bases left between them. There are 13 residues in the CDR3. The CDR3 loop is CASSVGRRETQYL. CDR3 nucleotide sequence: TGTGCCAGCAGCGTCGGTCGTCGGGAGACCCAGTACCTC.

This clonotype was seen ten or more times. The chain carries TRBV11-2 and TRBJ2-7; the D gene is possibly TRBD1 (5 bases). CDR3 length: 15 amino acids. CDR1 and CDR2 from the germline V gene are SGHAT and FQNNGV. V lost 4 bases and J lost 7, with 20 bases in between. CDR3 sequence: CASSSEDRGRREQYF. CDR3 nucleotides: TGTGCCAGCAGCTCCGAGGATAGGGGCAGGCGGGAGCAGTACTTC.

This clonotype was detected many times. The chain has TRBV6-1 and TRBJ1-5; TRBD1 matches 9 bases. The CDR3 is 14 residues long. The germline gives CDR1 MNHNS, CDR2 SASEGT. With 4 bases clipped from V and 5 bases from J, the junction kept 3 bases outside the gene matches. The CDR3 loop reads CASSVRTGDQPQHF. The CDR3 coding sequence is TGTGCCAGCAGTGTACGGACAGGGGATCAGCCCCAGCATTTT.

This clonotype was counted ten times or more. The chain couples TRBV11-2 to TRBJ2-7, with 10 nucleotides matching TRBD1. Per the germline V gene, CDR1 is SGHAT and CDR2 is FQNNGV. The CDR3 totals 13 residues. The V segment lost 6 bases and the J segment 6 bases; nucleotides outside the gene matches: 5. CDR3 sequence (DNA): TGTGCCAGCAGTGCCGGGACAGGGGTCGAGCAGTACTTC. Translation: CASSAGTGVEQYF.

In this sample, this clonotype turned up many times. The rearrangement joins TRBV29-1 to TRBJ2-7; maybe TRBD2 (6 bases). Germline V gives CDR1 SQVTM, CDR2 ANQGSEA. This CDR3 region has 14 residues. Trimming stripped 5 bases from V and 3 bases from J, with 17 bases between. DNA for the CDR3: TGCAGCGTTTTCGGGACGGGACTTAACTACGAGCAGTACTTC. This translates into CSVFGTGLNYEQYF.

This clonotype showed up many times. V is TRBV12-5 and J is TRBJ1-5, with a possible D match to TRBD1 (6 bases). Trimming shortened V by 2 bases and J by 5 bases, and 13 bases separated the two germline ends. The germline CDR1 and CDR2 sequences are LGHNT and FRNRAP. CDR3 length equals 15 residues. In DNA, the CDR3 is TGTGCTAGTGGTTTGAGCCAGGGGTTTTATCAGCCCCAGCATTTT. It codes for CASGLSQGFYQPQHF.

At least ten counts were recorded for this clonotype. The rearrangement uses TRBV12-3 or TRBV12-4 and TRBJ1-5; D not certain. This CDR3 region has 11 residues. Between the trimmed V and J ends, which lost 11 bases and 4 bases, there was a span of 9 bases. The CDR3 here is CASRRNQPQHF. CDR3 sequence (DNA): TGTGCCTCAAGACGGAATCAGCCCCAGCATTTT.

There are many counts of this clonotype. The CDR3 reads CASSWDRVEARAGETQYF. The CDR3 nucleotides read TGCGCCAGCAGCTGGGACCGGGTCGAAGCGCGGGCAGGAGAGACCCAGTACTTC. The chain carries TRBV5-1 and TRBJ2-5, with D perhaps being TRBD1 or TRBD2 (5 bases each). Deletions cut 3 bases from V and 4 bases from J, with 25 bases between. From germline, CDR1 is SGHRS and CDR2 YFSETQ. The CDR3 runs 18 residues.